Presented here are 17 T cell receptor beta chains from one specimen sequenced in a study of T cell responses to AZD1222 COVID-19 vaccine. Sequencing used immunoSEQ multiplex PCR; TCRdb keeps in-frame clones, though not all of them. The sample contains more than 150,000 clones, approximately 91% of which appear only once. Sequences were derived from peripheral blood, sampled 28 days after the second AZD1222 dose. The receptors derive from an adult who received the AZD1222 COVID-19 vaccine.

The chain combines TRBV9 with TRBJ2-7; TRBD1 might be the D (5 bases). Trimming pared 3 bases from V and 3 bases from J, leaving 13 bases between. CDR3 length: 14 amino acids. Germline CDR1 and CDR2: SGDLS and YYNGEE. This CDR3 is CASSGGHLGYEQYF. The DNA for the CDR3 is TGTGCCAGCAGCGGTGGACACCTTGGCTACGAGCAGTACTTC. The full variable domain, its missing parts supplied by reference TRBV9 and TRBJ2-7, is DSGVTQTPKHLITATGQRVTLRCSPRSGDLSVYWYQQSLDQGLQFLIQYYNGEERAKGNILERFSAQQFPDLHSELNLSSLELGDSALYFCASSGGHLGYEQYFGPGTRLTVT.

CDR3 sequence reads: CASSDRDRELYEQFF. As DNA, the CDR3 is TGTGCCAGCAGTGACCGGGACAGGGAATTGTATGAGCAGTTCTTC. The rearrangement joins TRBV28 to TRBJ2-1; TRBD1 agrees at 9 bases. Germline loops: CDR1 MDHEN, CDR2 SYDVKM. The CDR3 runs to 15 residues. The V gene end was trimmed by 5 bases and the J gene end by 8 bases; junction bases not matched to a gene: 10.

The chain combines TRBV7-2 with TRBJ2-1, with D perhaps TRBD2 (5 bases). CDR3 length: 16 amino acids. Per germline, CDR1 SGHTA and CDR2 FQGNSA. V was trimmed by 5 bases and J by 2 bases, leaving 16 bases between them. CDR3 sequence: CASSPQVQRTYNEQFF. CDR3 in DNA: TGTGCCAGCAGCCCTCAAGTACAGCGGACCTACAATGAGCAGTTCTTC.

The chain links TRBV28 to TRBJ2-7; the match to TRBD2 covers 8 bases. The germline V gene has CDR1 MDHEN and CDR2 SYDVKM. Losses at the gene ends were 5 bases for V and 2 bases for J; bases not matched to a gene: 11. CDR3 length: 16 residues. The CDR3 sequence: CASSQDSGNTPYEQYF. For the CDR3, the DNA is TGTGCCAGCAGTCAAGATAGCGGGAATACACCCTACGAGCAGTACTTC.

This clone was observed a handful of times. Other DNA sequences in this specimen translate into the identical CDR3. The chain has TRBV18 and TRBJ1-1; the match to TRBD1 covers 10 bases. The CDR3 sequence is 14 residues long. Germline CDR1 reads KGHSH; CDR2 reads LQKENI. V trimming: 6 bases; J trimming: 3 bases; junction bases outside the gene matches: 4. CDR3 DNA sequence: TGTGCCAGCTCCCAAGGACAGGGGGACACTGAAGCTTTCTTT. Amino acids: CASSQGQGDTEAFF. The full variable domain, rest sourced from reference TRBV18 and TRBJ1-1, is NAGVMQNPRHLVRRRGQEARLRCSPMKGHSHVYWYRQLPEEGLKFMVYLQKENIIDESGMPKERFSAEFPKEGPSILRIQQVVRGDSAAYFCASSQGQGDTEAFFGQGTRLTVV.

This chain links TRBV11-2 with TRBJ2-2; 10 nucleotides agree with TRBD1. The CDR3 runs to 16 residues. J gave up 5 bases and V 3 bases, and 6 bases lay outside the gene matches. Germline CDR1 reads SGHAT; CDR2 reads FQNNGV. The CDR3, as DNA: TGTGCCAGCAGCTTGGGGACAGGGGTTTGGACCGGGGAGCTGTTTTTT. As protein: CASSLGTGVWTGELFF.

The chain couples TRBV6-8 to TRBJ2-3; 15 bases are a match to TRBD2. This CDR3 contains 16 residues. Germline trimming cut 8 bases from V and 2 bases from J; bases unmatched to any gene: 5. Germline V gene lookup returns CDR1 MNHGY and CDR2 SAAAGT. The CDR3 region is CASGTSGGKYTDTQYF. DNA for the CDR3: TGTGCCAGCGGGACTAGCGGGGGGAAATACACAGATACGCAGTATTTT.

This rearrangement joins TRBV9 to TRBJ1-6, with 9 bases matching TRBD1. This CDR3 contains 15 residues. V shed 4 bases and J 9 bases; nucleotides not matched to a gene: 8. Germline V gives CDR1 SGDLS, CDR2 YYNGEE. The CDR3 DNA reads TGTGCCAGCAGCCTAGAGGGACAGGGCGGTTCACCCCTCCACTTT. This codes for CASSLEGQGGSPLHF. Looking up the rest from reference TRBV9 and TRBJ1-6 gives the full variable domain: DSGVTQTPKHLITATGQRVTLRCSPRSGDLSVYWYQQSLDQGLQFLIQYYNGEERAKGNILERFSAQQFPDLHSELNLSSLELGDSALYFCASSLEGQGGSPLHFGNGTRLTVT.

V is TRBV18 and J is TRBJ1-1; 7 bases fit TRBD1. Germline lookup yields CDR1 KGHSH and CDR2 LQKENI. V lost 3 bases to trimming and J lost 6 bases; unmatched junction nucleotides: 4. The CDR3 runs 13 residues. CDR3 nucleotide sequence: TGTGCCAGCTCACCGGACAGGACCGCTGAAGCTTTCTTT. Translated: CASSPDRTAEAFF.

V usage is TRBV6-1 and J usage is TRBJ1-6, with D unclear. The CDR3 contains 14 residues. V lost 2 bases, J lost 7 bases, and 9 bases lay in between. Per the germline V gene, CDR1 is MNHNS and CDR2 is SASEGT. The CDR3 DNA sequence: TGTGCCAGCAGTGAACGGAGTCAGAATTCACCCCTCCACTTT. As protein: CASSERSQNSPLHF.

This chain links TRBV15 with TRBJ1-2, with 7 positions matching TRBD1. The length of the CDR3 is 13 residues. V shed 8 bases and J 3 bases; nucleotides not matched to a gene: 6. CDR1 and CDR2 from the germline V gene are LNHNV and YYDKDF (reference sequence). The CDR3 DNA reads TGTGCCACCCGAGTAACAGGGGACTATGGCTACACCTTC. Translated, it gives CATRVTGDYGYTF.

The chain employs TRBV21-1 and TRBJ1-6; no DNA check was done on the table's D call, TRBD1. TRBV21-1 counts as a pseudogene. The length of the CDR3 is 15 residues. The CDR3 protein is CASRLRGRLHSPLHF. CDR3 DNA: TGTGCCAGCAGACTAAGGGGGCGTTTACATTCACCCCTCCACTTT.

V is TRBV6-5 and J is TRBJ1-2, with 8 nucleotides matching TRBD1. Losses at the gene ends were 6 bases for V and 5 bases for J; bases not matched to a gene: 11. Germline V CDR1 and CDR2: MNHEY, SVGAGI. CDR3 length equals 15 residues. The CDR3 coding sequence is TGTGCCAGCAGGCAACAGGACAGGGAGAGATATGGCTACACCTTC. Amino acid sequence: CASRQQDRERYGYTF.

The rearrangement uses TRBV2 and TRBJ1-1; 8 positions agree with TRBD1. Germline V gene data show CDR1 as SNHLY and CDR2 as FYNNEI. Trimming at V came to 5 bases and at J to 5 bases, leaving 7 bases not matched to a gene. The CDR3 is 14 amino acids. The CDR3 is CASSPRQGRTEAFF. CDR3 in DNA: TGTGCCAGCAGTCCTAGACAGGGGAGGACTGAAGCTTTCTTT.

The gene calls are TRBV19 and TRBJ1-2, with D hard to call. The CDR3 length is 12 residues. V was pared by 3 bases and J by 5 bases, with 7 bases between. Germline CDR1 LNHDA, CDR2 SQIVND (reference sequence). The CDR3 is CASSIAQYGYTF. The DNA of the CDR3 is TGTGCCAGTAGTATCGCCCAGTATGGCTACACCTTC.

The chain joins TRBV10-2 to TRBJ1-2; 8 bases match TRBD1. Looked up from germline, CDR1 is WSHSY and CDR2 is SAAADI. This CDR3 comprises 15 residues. Trimming at V came to 4 bases and at J to 2 bases, leaving 6 bases not matched to a gene. CDR3 amino acids: CASSGGQGGNYGYTF. The CDR3 nucleotides are TGCGCCAGCAGTGGCGGACAGGGCGGAAACTATGGCTACACCTTC.

The V and J genes are TRBV18 and TRBJ2-2; 8 nucleotides align to TRBD2. V trimming: 2 bases; J trimming: 10 bases; junction bases outside the gene matches: 3. This CDR3 has 13 amino acids. CDR1 and CDR2 from the germline V gene are KGHSH and LQKENI. CDR3 residues: CASSPTGGQELFF. In DNA form, the CDR3 reads TGTGCCAGCTCACCAACGGGGGGGCAGGAGCTGTTTTTT. The full variable domain, completed using reference TRBV18 and TRBJ2-2, is NAGVMQNPRHLVRRRGQEARLRCSPMKGHSHVYWYRQLPEEGLKFMVYLQKENIIDESGMPKERFSAEFPKEGPSILRIQQVVRGDSAAYFCASSPTGGQELFFGEGSRLTVL.